The text below deals with one T cell receptor beta chain. The antigen remains unidentified. Method: immunoSEQ multiplex PCR; TCRdb's copy keeps in-frame clones and lacks some. The sample consists of 140,000 to 150,000 clones, roughly 90% of them appearing once. CDR3 size: 13 residues. CDR1 and CDR2 (germline): GTSNPN, SVGIG (reference sequence). Trimming removed 2 bases from V and 4 bases from J, with 9 bases in between. The data were taken from a study of T cell responses to AZD1222 COVID-19 vaccine. Study-level results: Most donors were white British and more were female, and clonal diversity was possibly underestimated. The peak T cell response came first, and repertoires were sampled only after it.

The sample here was peripheral blood, taken on day 0 of AZD1222 vaccination. This receptor was obtained from an adult in good health. This sequence joins TRBV30 and TRBJ2-1; no definite D call. CDR3 DNA: TGTGCCTGGAGTCCGACGGTTTACAATGAGCAGTTCTTC. As protein: CAWSPTVYNEQFF. The variable domain in full, with the rest retrieved from reference TRBV30 and TRBJ2-1, is SQTIHQWPATLVQPVGSPLSLECTVEGTSNPNLYWYRQAAGRGLQLLFYSVGIGQISSEVPQNLSASRPQDRQFILSSKKLLLSDSGFYLCAWSPTVYNEQFFGPGTRLTVL.